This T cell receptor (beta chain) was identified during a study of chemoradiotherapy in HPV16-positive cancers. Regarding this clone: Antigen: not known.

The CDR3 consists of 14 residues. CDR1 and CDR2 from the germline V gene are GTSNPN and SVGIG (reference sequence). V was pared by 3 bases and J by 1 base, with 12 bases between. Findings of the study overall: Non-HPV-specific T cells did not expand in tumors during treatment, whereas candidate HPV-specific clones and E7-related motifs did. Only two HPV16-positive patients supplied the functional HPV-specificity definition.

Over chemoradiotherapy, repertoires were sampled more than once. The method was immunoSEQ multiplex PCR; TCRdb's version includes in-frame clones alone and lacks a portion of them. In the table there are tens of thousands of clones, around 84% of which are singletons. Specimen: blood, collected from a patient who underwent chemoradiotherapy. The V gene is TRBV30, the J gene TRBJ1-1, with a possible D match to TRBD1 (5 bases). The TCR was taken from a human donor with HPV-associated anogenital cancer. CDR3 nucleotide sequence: TGTGCCTGGAGAAGGGGTTTGGGGAACACTGAAGCTTTCTTT. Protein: CAWRRGLGNTEAFF.